This is a list of T cell receptor beta chains from one sample in a study of cytomegalovirus exposure and HLA in healthy donors. TCRdb's copy holds only in-frame clones and misses some; the assay was immunoSEQ multiplex PCR. The sample holds about 160,000 clones, about four fifths seen once. The source material was PBMCs. The receptors come from a man aged 25-45 years in good health and CMV-seronegative. CDR3s leave out the opening cysteine and the closing phenylalanine or tryptophan. Each record gives: J gene, V gene, CDR3 protein.

>TRBJ2-5|TRBV5-4
ASSFPLGLAQETQY
>TRBJ2-7|TRBV29-1
SVGDRQLAPYEQY
>TRBJ2-1|TRBV9
ASSVDRVGDNEQF
>TRBJ1-1|TRBV19
ASSPYRGTNTEAF
>TRBJ2-1|TRBV4-1
ASSPWLGVNEQF
>TRBJ2-5|TRBV15
ATAQGSETQY
>TRBJ1-6|TRBV6-5
ASSWGQGAPLH
>TRBJ1-1|TRBV7-2
ASSFMRGNTEAF
>TRBJ1-2|TRBV14
ASSQTPYGYT
>TRBJ1-3|TRBV25-1
ASSEDNRSGNTIY
>TRBJ2-1|TRBV27
ASSFIQQGGNEQF
>TRBJ2-1|TRBV7-3
ASSLIGTSYNEQF
>TRBJ2-7|TRBV9
ASSEAGTSYEQY
>TRBJ1-5|TRBV7-2
ASSFNPGQNQPQH
>TRBJ1-2|TRBV27
ASSFRDRGYGYT
>TRBJ1-1|TRBV28
ASSLTGVQAF
>TRBJ2-1|TRBV7-3
ASSLTGLAGGRDEQF
>NA|TRBV5-6
ASSHNGGAEQY
>TRBJ1-2|TRBV27
ASTSTGTGFDGYT
>TRBJ2-1|TRBV5-1
ASRRGSSYNEQF
>TRBJ2-7|TRBV7-9
ASSPPASSYEQY
>TRBJ1-5|TRBV28
ASRWSGTPSNQPQH
>TRBJ1-2|TRBV9
ASSARDIPNYGYT
>TRBJ1-4|TRBV7-9
ASSLGQDNEKLF
>TRBJ2-3|TRBV7-3
ASSFREGHIDTQY
>TRBJ1-1|TRBV7-9
SSSFPRAGGTEAF
>TRBJ2-4|TRBV6-1
ASSDPGSPTKNIQY
>TRBJ1-4|TRBV28
ASTSLNEKLF
>TRBJ2-1|TRBV9
ASGTRSGEQF
>TRBJ2-7|TRBV27
ASSLRDLGSYEQY
>TRBJ2-2|TRBV6-4
ASRVAGDTGELF
>TRBJ2-7|TRBV10-2
ASRQGSSYEQY
>TRBJ1-3|TRBV28
ASSSPGSGNTIY
>TRBJ1-5|TRBV10-1
ASSKDRQPQH
>TRBJ1-4|TRBV27
ASSPGGGANEKLF
>NA|TRBV18
ASSPPTESTYEQY
>TRBJ2-5|TRBV30
AWSVGTTGETQY
>TRBJ2-1|TRBV28
ASSLLRLAGAKNEQF
>TRBJ1-4|TRBV30
AWSLGATNEKLF
>TRBJ2-1|TRBV11-2
ASSQEGREQF
>TRBJ2-7|TRBV28
ASRGTGVHEQY
>TRBJ1-1|TRBV29-1
SASGTGNTEAF
>TRBJ2-1|TRBV27
ASSPRLAGEQF